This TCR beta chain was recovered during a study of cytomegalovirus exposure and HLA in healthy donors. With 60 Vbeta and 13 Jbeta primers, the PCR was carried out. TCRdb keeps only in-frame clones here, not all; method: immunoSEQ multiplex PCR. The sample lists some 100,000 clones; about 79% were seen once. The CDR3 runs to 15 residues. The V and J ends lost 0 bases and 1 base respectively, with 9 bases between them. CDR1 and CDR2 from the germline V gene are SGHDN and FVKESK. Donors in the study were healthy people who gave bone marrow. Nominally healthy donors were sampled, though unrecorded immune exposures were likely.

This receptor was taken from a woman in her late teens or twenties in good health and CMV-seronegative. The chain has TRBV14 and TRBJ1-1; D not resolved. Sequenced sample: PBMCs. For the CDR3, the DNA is TGTGCCAGCAGCCAAGAGTTATCCCGGAACACTGAAGCTTTCTTT. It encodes CASSQELSRNTEAFF.